One and the same sample provided the 18 T cell receptor beta chains below, sequenced in a study of OX40 agonist ivuxolimab in advanced cancers. TCRdb's table, derived via immunoSEQ multiplex PCR, lists solely in-frame clones and lacks some. The sample has fewer than 30,000 clones; over 70% are singletons. Sequencing was performed on CD4+ or CD8+ T cells sorted from blood, taken in a trial of the OX40 agonist ivuxolimab. These receptors came from an adult with an advanced solid tumor such as melanoma, head and neck, liver or kidney cancer.

The V and J genes are TRBV5-8 and TRBJ1-1; 8 nucleotides line up with TRBD1. V lost 6 bases and J lost 1; bases outside the gene matches: 5. Germline V lookup: CDR1 SGHTS, CDR2 YDEGEE. The CDR3 totals 14 residues. CDR3 nucleotides: TGTGCCAGCACCCGGACAGGGCAGAACACTGAAGCTTTCTTT. This sequence encodes CASTRTGQNTEAFF.

The rearrangement joins TRBV28 to TRBJ1-1; D is undetermined. Trimming stripped 7 bases from V and 0 bases from J, with 12 bases between. Germline V gene sequence: CDR1 MDHEN, CDR2 SYDVKM. This CDR3 contains 14 residues. The CDR3 nucleotides read TGTGCCAGCACCCCTGGAGGACTGAACACTGAAGCTTTCTTT. Amino acids: CASTPGGLNTEAFF.

The rearrangement uses TRBV23-1 and TRBJ2-4; D not certain. TRBV23-1 is filed as an ORF, its function uncertain. The CDR3 has 16 amino acids. Trimming shortened V by 2 bases and J by 0 bases, and 11 bases separated the two germline ends. The CDR3 DNA follows: TGCGCCAGCAGTCAAGAATCGGTTCTAGCCAAAAACATTCAGTACTTC. The encoded protein is CASSQESVLAKNIQYF.

The chain couples TRBV7-8 to TRBJ2-7; TRBD2 matches 9 bases. J was trimmed by 6 bases and V by 5 bases; bases with no gene match: 11. The CDR3 contains 15 residues. Germline V CDR1 and CDR2: SGHVS, FQNEAQ. CDR3 bases: TGTGCCAGCAGCGCCATACTAGCGGGCCTCCCCGAGCAGTACTTC. Its translation: CASSAILAGLPEQYF.

V usage is TRBV7-3 and J usage is TRBJ2-3; the match to TRBD2 covers 8 bases. This CDR3 is 15 amino acids long. From germline, CDR1 is SGHTA and CDR2 FQGTGA. The junction had 6 bases not matched to a gene; V was cut back by 7 bases and J by 0 bases. The DNA for the CDR3 is TGTGCCAGCACCATTAGCGGGACTAGCACAGATACGCAGTATTTT. Its protein product is CASTISGTSTDTQYF.

Here the CDR3 reads CASSEGMPSYNEQFF. The DNA of the CDR3 is TGTGCCAGCAGTGAAGGGATGCCCTCCTACAATGAGCAGTTCTTC. The genes are TRBV2 and TRBJ2-1, with D unresolved. The CDR3 has 15 amino acids. In germline, CDR1 is SNHLY, CDR2 FYNNEI. The V and J ends lost 1 base and 0 bases respectively, with 7 bases between them. The complete variable domain, with remaining parts taken from reference TRBV2 and TRBJ2-1, reads EPEVTQTPSHQVTQMGQEVILRCVPISNHLYFYWYRQILGQKVEFLVSFYNNEISEKSEIFDDQFSVERPDGSNFTLKIRSTKLEDSAMYFCASSEGMPSYNEQFFGPGTRLTVL.

V is TRBV27 and J is TRBJ2-7; TRBD1 agrees at 7 bases. The CDR3 covers 14 residues. J gave up 3 bases and V 5 bases, and 7 bases lay outside the gene matches. The germline V gene has CDR1 MNHEY and CDR2 SMNVEV (reference sequence). CDR3 region: CASSTPGQRYEQYF. The CDR3 nucleotides are TGTGCCAGCAGTACTCCGGGACAGCGCTACGAGCAGTACTTC.

CDR3 coding DNA: TGTGCCAGTAGCCCAATCGGGGGGCAAGAGACCCAGTACTTC. Residues: CASSPIGGQETQYF. The rearrangement uses TRBV19 and TRBJ2-5; TRBD2 matches at 7 bases. Germline V gene lookup returns CDR1 LNHDA and CDR2 SQIVND (reference sequence). The CDR3 loop spans 14 amino acids. The trim removed 6 bases at V and 2 bases at J, leaving 6 bases unmatched.

V usage is TRBV7-3 and J usage is TRBJ2-3; D is unclear. The V gene's germline CDR1 is SGHTA and CDR2 FQGTGA. CDR3 length equals 13 residues. V gave up 2 bases and J gave up 5 bases, with 8 bases separating them. In DNA form, the CDR3 reads TGTGCCAGCAGCTTAGGTTGGGGAGATACGCAGTATTTT. It is translated as CASSLGWGDTQYF. The variable domain in full, completed from reference TRBV7-3 and TRBJ2-3, reads GAGVSQTPSNKVTEKGKYVELRCDPISGHTALYWYRQSLGQGPEFLIYFQGTGAADDSGLPNDRFFAVRPEGSVSTLKIQRTERGDSAVYLCASSLGWGDTQYFGPGTRLTVL.

This sequence joins TRBV30 and TRBJ1-2; no reliable D call. This CDR3 has 14 amino acids. Trimming took off 3 bases at V and 1 base at J, with 12 bases between the two ends. CDR1 is GTSNPN and CDR2 is SVGIG in the germline V gene (reference sequence). The CDR3 DNA is TGTGCCTGGAGCCTCGGGTTAATTAACTATGGCTACACCTTC. Amino acid sequence: CAWSLGLINYGYTF.

The chain couples TRBV7-9 to TRBJ2-3; D not certain. Germline assignment: CDR1 SEHNR and CDR2 FQNEAQ (reference sequence). This CDR3 contains 15 residues. The V end lost 1 base, the J end lost 2 bases, and 10 bases lay between the germline ends. The CDR3 coding sequence is TGTGCCAGCAGCTTAGGTGCGCTAGTCACAGATACGCAGTATTTT. It encodes CASSLGALVTDTQYF.

The chain recombines TRBV27 with TRBJ1-1; D might be TRBD1 (6 bases). CDR3 length: 17 amino acids. V was cut by 1 base and J by 0 bases, with 15 bases left in between. Germline assignment: CDR1 MNHEY and CDR2 SMNVEV (reference sequence). Written as DNA, the CDR3 is TGTGCCAGCAGTTTATGGGGGCTGGACTCCATGAACACTGAAGCTTTCTTT. This encodes CASSLWGLDSMNTEAFF.

V gene TRBV4-2 combines with J gene TRBJ2-5; the D gene is possibly TRBD1 (6 bases). The CDR3 contains 16 residues. The V end lost 0 bases, the J end lost 2 bases, and 13 bases lay between the germline ends. Germline lookup yields CDR1 LGHNA and CDR2 YNFKEQ. CDR3 region: CASSQDPGAGQETQYF. CDR3 DNA sequence: TGTGCCAGCAGCCAAGATCCAGGGGCTGGGCAAGAGACCCAGTACTTC.

This clone was seen a single time. The chain couples TRBV18 to TRBJ2-1; 7 bases map to TRBD2. The CDR3 extends over 18 amino acids. CDR1 and CDR2 from the germline V gene are KGHSH and LQKENI. Germline trimming cut 1 base from V and 1 base from J; bases unmatched to any gene: 10. CDR3 residues: CASSPRPLTGGSYNEQFF. The CDR3 coding sequence is TGTGCCAGCTCACCACGACCTCTCACGGGAGGATCCTACAATGAGCAGTTCTTC.

This clone occurred a few times. V and J are TRBV30 and TRBJ1-5, with D unresolved. Trimming left V 2 bases short and J 5 bases short, with 16 bases between. The germline V gene has CDR1 GTSNPN and CDR2 SVGIG (reference sequence). CDR3 length: 15 amino acids. CDR3 in DNA: TGTGCCTGGAGTTCTGGGCGGAGCTACGATCAGCCCCAGCATTTT. Translating it yields CAWSSGRSYDQPQHF.

V is TRBV29-1 and J is TRBJ1-2, with D unresolved. CDR1 is SQVTM, CDR2 ANQGSEA, per germline. This CDR3 region has 14 residues. V lost 4 bases to trimming and J lost 0 bases, with 12 bases between them. CDR3 amino acids: CSVGFGIPNYGYTF. The CDR3 DNA reads TGCAGCGTTGGTTTCGGGATACCTAACTATGGCTACACCTTC. The complete variable domain, with remaining parts taken from reference TRBV29-1 and TRBJ1-2, reads SAVISQKPSRDICQRGTSLTIQCQVDSQVTMMFWYRQQPGQSLTLIATANQGSEATYESGFVIDKFPISRPNLTFSTLTVSNMSPEDSSIYLCSVGFGIPNYGYTFGSGTRLTVV.

The J gene is TRBJ2-7, the V gene TRBV5-1, with a weak D call TRBD2 (6 bases). The CDR3 has 15 residues. Germline CDR1 reads SGHRS; CDR2 reads YFSETQ. Trimming took 3 bases from V and 7 from J, leaving 20 bases between them. CDR3: CASSSTPGPGGEQYF. CDR3 coding DNA: TGCGCCAGCAGCTCCACGCCGGGGCCTGGAGGGGAGCAGTACTTC.

This chain links TRBV11-2 with TRBJ2-5; TRBD1 might be the D (6 bases). Deletions cut 2 bases from V and 5 bases from J, with 9 bases between. This CDR3 has 13 residues. CDR1 is SGHAT, CDR2 FQNNGV, per germline. The CDR3 loop reads CASSLRTDETQYF. Here the CDR3 DNA reads TGTGCCAGCAGCTTAAGGACAGACGAGACCCAGTACTTC.